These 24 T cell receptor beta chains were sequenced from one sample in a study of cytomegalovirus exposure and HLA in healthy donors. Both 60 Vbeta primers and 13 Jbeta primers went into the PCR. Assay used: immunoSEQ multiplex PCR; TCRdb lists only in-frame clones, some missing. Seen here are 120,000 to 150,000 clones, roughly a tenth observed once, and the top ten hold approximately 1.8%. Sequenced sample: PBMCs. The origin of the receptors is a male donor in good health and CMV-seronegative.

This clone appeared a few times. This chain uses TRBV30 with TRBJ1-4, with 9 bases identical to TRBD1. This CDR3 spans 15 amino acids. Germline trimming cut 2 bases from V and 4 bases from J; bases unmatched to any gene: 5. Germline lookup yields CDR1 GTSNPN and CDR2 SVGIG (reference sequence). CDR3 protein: CAWSLRTGVNEKLFF. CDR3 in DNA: TGTGCCTGGAGTCTCCGGACAGGGGTTAATGAAAAACTGTTTTTT.

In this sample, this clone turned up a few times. This chain's CDR3 is CATGPGDRGRNTIYF. DNA for the CDR3: TGTGCCACCGGCCCTGGGGACAGGGGTAGGAACACCATATATTTT. The chain links TRBV15 to TRBJ1-3; 10 bases line up with TRBD1. V dropped 8 bases and J dropped 7; count of bases not matched to a gene: 11. CDR1 is LNHNV and CDR2 is YYDKDF in the germline V gene (reference sequence). This CDR3 has 15 amino acids.

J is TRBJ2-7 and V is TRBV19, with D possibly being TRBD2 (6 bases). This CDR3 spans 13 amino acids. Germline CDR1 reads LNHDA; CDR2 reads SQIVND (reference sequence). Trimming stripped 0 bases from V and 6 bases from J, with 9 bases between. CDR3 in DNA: TGTGCCAGTAGTATAGACACCGGGGGCGAGCAGTACTTC. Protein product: CASSIDTGGEQYF.

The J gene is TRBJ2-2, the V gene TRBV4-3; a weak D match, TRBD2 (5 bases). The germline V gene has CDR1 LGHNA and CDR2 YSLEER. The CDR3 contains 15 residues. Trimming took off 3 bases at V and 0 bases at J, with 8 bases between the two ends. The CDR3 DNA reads TGCGCCAGCAGCCAGGACGGGGCGAACACCGGGGAGCTGTTTTTT. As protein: CASSQDGANTGELFF.

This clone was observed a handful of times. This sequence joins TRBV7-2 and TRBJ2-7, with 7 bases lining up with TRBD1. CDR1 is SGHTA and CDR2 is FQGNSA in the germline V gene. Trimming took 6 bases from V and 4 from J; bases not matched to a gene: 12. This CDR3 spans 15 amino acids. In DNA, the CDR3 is TGTGCCAGCAGAAAACAGACAGGGAACAGGTACGAGCAGTACTTC. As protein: CASRKQTGNRYEQYF. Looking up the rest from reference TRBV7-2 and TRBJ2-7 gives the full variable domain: GAGVSQSPSNKVTEKGKDVELRCDPISGHTALYWYRQSLGQGLEFLIYFQGNSAPDKSGLPSDRFSAERTGGSVSTLTIQRTQQEDSAVYLCASRKQTGNRYEQYFGPGTRLTVT.

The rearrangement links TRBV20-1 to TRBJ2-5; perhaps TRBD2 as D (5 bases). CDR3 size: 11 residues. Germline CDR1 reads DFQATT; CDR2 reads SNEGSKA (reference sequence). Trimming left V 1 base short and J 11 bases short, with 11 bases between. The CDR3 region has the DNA TGCAGTGCTAGAGTGTTGAGGGAGCAGTACTTC. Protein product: CSARVLREQYF.

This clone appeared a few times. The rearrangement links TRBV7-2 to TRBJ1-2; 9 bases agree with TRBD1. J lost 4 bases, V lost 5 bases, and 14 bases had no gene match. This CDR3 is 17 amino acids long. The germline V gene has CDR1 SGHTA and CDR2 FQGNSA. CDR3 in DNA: TGTGCCAGCAGCACCGGACAGGGGATTGCTGGCGTCTATGGCTACACCTTC. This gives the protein CASSTGQGIAGVYGYTF.

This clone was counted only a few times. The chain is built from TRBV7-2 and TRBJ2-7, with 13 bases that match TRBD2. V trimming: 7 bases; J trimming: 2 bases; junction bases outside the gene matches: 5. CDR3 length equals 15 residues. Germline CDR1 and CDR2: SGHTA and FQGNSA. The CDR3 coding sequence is TGTGCCAGCACCAACGGACTAGCGGGAGCCTACGAGCAGTACTTC. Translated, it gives CASTNGLAGAYEQYF.

The CDR3 nucleotides read TGTGCCACCAGCAGAGTGGGCAGGTCCTCTGGAAACACCATATATTTT. Protein: CATSRVGRSSGNTIYF. The genes are TRBV15 and TRBJ1-3; D gene ambiguous. The CDR3 has 16 amino acids. With 1 base removed from V and 0 bases from J, the gap between germline ends came to 10 bases. Germline assignment: CDR1 LNHNV and CDR2 YYDKDF (reference sequence).

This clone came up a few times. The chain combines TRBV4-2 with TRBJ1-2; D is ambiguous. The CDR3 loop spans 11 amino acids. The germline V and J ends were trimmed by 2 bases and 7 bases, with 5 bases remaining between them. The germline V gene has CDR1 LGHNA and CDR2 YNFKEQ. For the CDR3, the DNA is TGTGCCAGCAGCCAATGGGCTGGCTACACCTTC. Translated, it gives CASSQWAGYTF.

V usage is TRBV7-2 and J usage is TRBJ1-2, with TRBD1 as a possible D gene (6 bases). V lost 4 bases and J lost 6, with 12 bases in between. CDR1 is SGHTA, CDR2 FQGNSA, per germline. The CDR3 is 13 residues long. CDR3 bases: TGTGCCAGCAGCTCTACAGGGATCGATGGCTACACCTTC. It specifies CASSSTGIDGYTF.

CDR3 region: CASSLGHLNTEAFF. The DNA for the CDR3 is TGTGCCAGCAGCCTGGGACATTTGAACACTGAAGCTTTCTTT. The genes are TRBV5-6 and TRBJ1-1; D may be TRBD1 (6 bases). The CDR3 consists of 14 residues. The germline V gene encodes CDR1 SGHDT and CDR2 YYEEEE. Trimming stripped 4 bases from V and 0 bases from J, with 10 bases between. Based on the CDR3 plus reference TRBV5-6 and TRBJ1-1, the full variable domain is DAGVTQSPTHLIKTRGQQVTLRCSPKSGHDTVSWYQQALGQGPQFIFQYYEEEERQRGNFPDRFSGHQFPNYSSELNVNALLLGDSALYLCASSLGHLNTEAFFGQGTRLTVV.

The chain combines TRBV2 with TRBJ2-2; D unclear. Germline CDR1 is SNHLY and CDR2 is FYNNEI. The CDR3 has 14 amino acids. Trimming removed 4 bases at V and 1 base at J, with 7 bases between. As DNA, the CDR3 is TGTGCCAGCAGTGCCAGAGGGAACACCGGGGAGCTGTTTTTT. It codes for CASSARGNTGELFF.

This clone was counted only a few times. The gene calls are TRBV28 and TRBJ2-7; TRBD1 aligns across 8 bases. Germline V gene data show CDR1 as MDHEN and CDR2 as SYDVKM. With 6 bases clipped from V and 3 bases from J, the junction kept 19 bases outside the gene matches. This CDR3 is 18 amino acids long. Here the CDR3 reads CASSREAPGGPSFYEQYF. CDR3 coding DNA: TGTGCCAGCAGCCGGGAAGCGCCAGGGGGCCCTTCCTTCTACGAGCAGTACTTC.

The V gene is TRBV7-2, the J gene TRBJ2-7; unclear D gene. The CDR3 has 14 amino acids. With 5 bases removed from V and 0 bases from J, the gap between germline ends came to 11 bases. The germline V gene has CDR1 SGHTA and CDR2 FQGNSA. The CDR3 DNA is TGTGCCAGCAGCCAATATGACAACTCCTACGAGCAGTACTTC. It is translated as CASSQYDNSYEQYF.

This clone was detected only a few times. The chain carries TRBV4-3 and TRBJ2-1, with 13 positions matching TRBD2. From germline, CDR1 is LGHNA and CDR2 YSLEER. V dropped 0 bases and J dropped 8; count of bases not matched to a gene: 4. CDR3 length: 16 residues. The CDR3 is CASSQDSGLAGDEQFF. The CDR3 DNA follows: TGCGCCAGCAGCCAAGATTCAGGACTAGCGGGAGATGAGCAGTTCTTC.

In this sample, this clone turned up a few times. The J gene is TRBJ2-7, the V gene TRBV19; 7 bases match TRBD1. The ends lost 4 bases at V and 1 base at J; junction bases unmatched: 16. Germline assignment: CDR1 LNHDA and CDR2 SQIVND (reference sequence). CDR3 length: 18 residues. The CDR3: CASSNLDRERSPSYEQYF. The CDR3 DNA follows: TGTGCCAGTAGTAACCTAGACAGGGAACGGTCCCCATCCTACGAGCAGTACTTC.

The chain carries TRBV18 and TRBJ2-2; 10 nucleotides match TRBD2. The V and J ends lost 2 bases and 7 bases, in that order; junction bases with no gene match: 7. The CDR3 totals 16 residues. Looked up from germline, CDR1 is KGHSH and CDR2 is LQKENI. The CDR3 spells CASSPTASGSGGELFF. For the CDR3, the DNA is TGTGCCAGCTCACCAACGGCTAGCGGGAGTGGCGGGGAGCTGTTTTTT.

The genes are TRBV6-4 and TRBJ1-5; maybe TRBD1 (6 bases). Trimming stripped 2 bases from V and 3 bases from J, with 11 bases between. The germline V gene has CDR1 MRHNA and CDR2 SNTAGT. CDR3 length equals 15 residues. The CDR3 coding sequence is TGTGCCAGCAGTGACCAAGGACAGTCCAATCAGCCCCAGCATTTT. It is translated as CASSDQGQSNQPQHF.

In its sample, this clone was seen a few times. The CDR3 nucleotides are TGCAGCGCCCCGAGAGGGAAGAACACTGAAGCTTTCTTT. This gives the protein CSAPRGKNTEAFF. V gene TRBV29-1 combines with J gene TRBJ1-1; D call uncertain. The germline CDR1 and CDR2 sequences are SQVTM and ANQGSEA. Trimming pared 7 bases from V and 1 base from J, leaving 13 bases between. The CDR3 has 13 residues.

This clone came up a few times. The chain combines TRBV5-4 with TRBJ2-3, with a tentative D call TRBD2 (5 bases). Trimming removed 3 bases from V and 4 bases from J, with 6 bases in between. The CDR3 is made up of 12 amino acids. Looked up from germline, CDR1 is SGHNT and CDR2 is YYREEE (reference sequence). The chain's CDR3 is CASSYGADTQYF. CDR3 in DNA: TGTGCCAGCAGCTACGGGGCAGATACGCAGTATTTT.

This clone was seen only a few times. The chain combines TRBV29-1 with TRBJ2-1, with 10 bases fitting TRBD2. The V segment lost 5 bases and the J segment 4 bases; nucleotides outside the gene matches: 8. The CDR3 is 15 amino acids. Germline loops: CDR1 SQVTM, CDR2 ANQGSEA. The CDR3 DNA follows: TGCAGCGTTTTACATAGCGGGAGGAAGTACAATGAGCAGTTCTTC. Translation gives CSVLHSGRKYNEQFF.

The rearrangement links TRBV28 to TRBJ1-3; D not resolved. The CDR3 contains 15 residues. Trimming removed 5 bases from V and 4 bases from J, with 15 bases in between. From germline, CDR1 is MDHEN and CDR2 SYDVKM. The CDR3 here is CASSLHTDSGNTIYF. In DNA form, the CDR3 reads TGTGCCAGCAGTCTCCACACGGACTCGGGAAACACCATATATTTT.

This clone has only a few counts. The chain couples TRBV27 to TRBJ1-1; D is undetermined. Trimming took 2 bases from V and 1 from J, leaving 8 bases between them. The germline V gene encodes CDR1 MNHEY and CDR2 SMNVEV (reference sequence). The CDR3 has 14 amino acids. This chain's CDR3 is CASSLRSGNTEAFF. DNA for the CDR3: TGTGCCAGCAGTTTAAGGTCGGGGAACACTGAAGCTTTCTTT.